Listed below are T cell receptor beta chains from one sample, sequenced in a study of blood T cell repertoires in COVID-19. Using immunoSEQ multiplex PCR, the repertoire was profiled, and TCRdb retains in-frame clones only, with some absent. In the table there are 250,000 or so clones, about four fifths of which are singletons. The sequenced material came from PBMCs or T cells enriched from blood (not recorded which). Receptors were obtained from a man between 50 and 59 years old who had recovered from COVID-19. Both conserved end residues are trimmed from each CDR3. The size entry is marked missing in some rows and otherwise reads once, few, many or a size class.

clone_size | j_call | v_call | cdr3_aa
once | TRBJ2-5 | TRBV11-3 | ASSLAGTGARETQY
- | TRBJ2-4 | TRBV20-1 | SASADSEVNIQY
- | TRBJ2-5 | TRBV7-7 | ASSFGTGDQETQY
many | TRBJ1-1 | TRBV6-1 | ASSDPRLGRRNTEAF
- | TRBJ1-5 | TRBV19 | ASSIGTRSNQPQH
- | TRBJ1-5 | TRBV19 | ASSIEGVGNQPQH
- | TRBJ1-4 | TRBV24-1 | ATSDFPHDSESEKLF
- | TRBJ2-3 | TRBV18 | ASSPLVPGEASDTQY
- | TRBJ1-1 | TRBV30 | AWSPPGGVGAF
- | TRBJ1-4 | TRBV6-2/TRBV6-3 | ASSRAGRGVEKLF
- | TRBJ2-1 | TRBV11-1 | ASSYGGQGPREQF
- | TRBJ2-3 | TRBV9 | ASTSGGATDTQY
- | TRBJ2-5 | TRBV4-1 | ASSQNAAGQGKETQY
- | TRBJ1-5 | TRBV6-5 | ASTRAGIMPQH
once | TRBJ2-1 | TRBV5-4 | ASSPADNYNEQF
- | TRBJ2-1 | TRBV5-1 | ASSLNPSRNEQF
- | TRBJ1-1 | TRBV3-1/TRBV3-2 | ASSQVGLVSWTEAF
- | TRBJ1-1 | TRBV19 | ASSTIGQGRDTEAF
- | TRBJ1-5 | TRBV6-6 | ASSYTNGQPPQH
once | TRBJ2-7 | TRBV28 | ASRRDRGRTYEQY
few | TRBJ1-2 | TRBV30 | AWSVRSHRGGDGYT
once | TRBJ2-7 | TRBV6-4 | ASSTTSGYEQY
- | TRBJ2-5 | TRBV5-1 | ASSLDTGLDGETQY
- | TRBJ1-1 | TRBV7-9 | ASSVSQGRAF
- | TRBJ2-1 | TRBV11-2 | ASSPPRPLRGNEQF
- | TRBJ2-3 | TRBV7-3 | ASSLGLAVYTDTQY
- | TRBJ1-2 | TRBV7-2 | ASSSGQGLDYGYT
- | TRBJ1-2 | TRBV6-5 | ASRQDNQVYGYT
- | TRBJ2-5 | TRBV18 | ASFRGLEETQY
- | TRBJ1-3 | TRBV28 | ASSLGQARNTIY
- | TRBJ2-1 | TRBV27 | ASRFFGTGAKHEQF
- | TRBJ2-5 | TRBV10-2 | ASKQGAFETQY
- | TRBJ2-3 | TRBV18 | ASSPGTSGIADTQY
- | TRBJ2-5 | TRBV28 | ASRLGTSGRPD
- | TRBJ2-7 | TRBV6-1 | ASSEKGSSYEQY
few | TRBJ2-3 | TRBV19 | ASKSPAGSTDTQY
- | TRBJ2-7 | TRBV4-2 | ASSQALGGADYEQY
- | TRBJ1-2 | TRBV11-2 | ASSLSRNRGGYT
- | TRBJ1-2 | TRBV9 | ASSTRDTLWRYT
few | TRBJ1-2 | TRBV4-2 | ASSQTGTGGYGYT
- | TRBJ1-1 | TRBV3-1/TRBV3-2 | ASSPGQGPEAF
many | TRBJ2-1 | TRBV15 | ATSPDRGRPEQF
- | TRBJ2-7 | TRBV18 | ASSPHIYEQY
- | TRBJ1-2 | TRBV12-3/TRBV12-4 | ASSFPSSGIGT
- | TRBJ2-5 | TRBV7-3 | ASSFDWKETQY
- | TRBJ2-7 | TRBV7-9 | ASSQLPSGGNYEQY
few | TRBJ2-1 | TRBV4-2 | ASSHKPARDLVGNEQF
once | TRBJ2-1 | TRBV9 | ASSGTSGGGEQF
- | TRBJ1-5 | TRBV7-2 | ASSLGQVYQPQH
- | TRBJ2-7 | TRBV9 | ASSGSGYEQY
- | TRBJ2-7 | TRBV11-3 | ASSLAAGQGAYEQY